A single T cell receptor beta chain is shown here with its context. No antigen is known for it. No clone much larger than this one lies a single base away; base qualities are absent. From cysteine to phenylalanine, the CDR3 is 14 amino acids long. Of the read, only the CDR3 DNA is kept; its 42 bases are in frame from base 1. Looking up the germline V gene (reference sequence) yields CDR1 SGHNT and CDR2 YYREEE. V is shortened by 3 bases, J by 7 bases, and the region joining them spans 11 bases. The sample originates from a study of shared clonotypes between healthy human individuals (dated by TCRdb to about 2020). For the study in its entirety: The cohort included a few men and a couple of women between 18 and 49 years of age. For each donor, three plates each were used for CD4 naive and CD4 memory, two plates were used for CD8 naive, and one plate was used for CD8 memory. The study deeply sequenced blood TCR repertoires of several healthy adults to estimate repertoire size and the extent of clonotype sharing between individuals. To increase sequencing depth and limit assay-specific biases, different laboratories used diverse techniques to prepare libraries and sequence TCR repertoires. Between about 0.9 and 8.9 billion PBMCs per donor were obtained by leukapheresis. Broad study findings and their caveats: Pairwise subsampling led to the expectation that sequencing depth would affect the degree of clonotype sharing among donors. The genetic and exposure-history diversity represented was limited by the small number of donors. Across a handful of donors, roughly 5.4% of naive CD4, approximately 3.6% of naive CD8, under 2.5% of memory CD4, and roughly 0.41% of memory CD8 clonotypes were shared. Rarefaction of sorted-subset datasets indicated incomplete sequencing despite the large sequencing depth. Sampling was restricted to blood, and TCR repertoires in tissue are likely to differ from TCR repertoires in blood. Compared with non-shared clonotypes, the clonotypes found in all four sorted-subset donors had higher generation probabilities. Naive subsets generally had larger estimated clonotype richness than memory subsets.

Using the deep immunoSEQ assay, multiplex PCR amplified TCR CDR3 regions from genomic DNA. Genomic DNA extracted from each cell subset was distributed evenly over all wells of several immunoSEQ 96-well plates, and each plate served as one replicate. Each replicate PCR for sorted subsets received around 200 ng genomic DNA, equal to roughly 29,000 T cell genomes. The purified libraries were quantified using a Qubit 3.0 fluorometer, sized with a Bioanalyzer 2100, and then quantified again using the KAPA Library Quantification kit. Each immunoSEQ 96-well plate was sequenced on its own single-read 150-cycle Illumina NextSeq 550 flow cell. In the original analysis: Because only junctional sequences without quality scores were contained in the immunoSEQ output, filtering matching that applied to full-length reads could not be performed. Sequences were annotated with PyIR, a Python wrapper for IgBLAST v1.9, and V/J genes and CDR3 were assigned using IMGT germline references. Reads were filtered out if the reads had weak V/J assignments (E-value above 1e-6), no CDR3, stop codons, out-of-frame junctions, or ambiguous translated residues. A V3J clonotype was defined by an identical inferred V gene, J gene, and CDR3 amino acid sequence. The percentage overlap between two repertoires was calculated by dividing the number of shared unique clonotypes by the size of the smaller repertoire. Repertoire richness was assessed with RTK rarefaction, the Chao1 estimator, and Recon v2.1 estimates of unobserved clonotypes. Generation probabilities for all TCRbeta clonotypes obtained by the gDNA method from a few donors were computed using OLGA. As stored in TCRdb, this immuneACCESS dataset retains in-frame rearrangements with V and J assigned. A fraction of the clones does not appear; measured against another copy, unresolved V genes explain less than half of the discrepancy, and the remainder lacks a known reason. For V, J and clone size, that table is used; D and trimming come from the DNA. Here the sample has 2 million to 2.5 million clones; 90% to 97% occur a single time. The ten largest clones add up to roughly 0.13% of the sample.

The donors were healthy, HIV-negative adults with no recently reported acute infections or vaccinations. Every donor was a Caucasian adult living in Nashville, Tennessee, USA. CD4+ T cells were enriched through magnetic negative selection, after which naive cells were positively selected on CD45RA and the remaining negative fraction served as the memory subset. After blood collection by leukapheresis, PBMCs were isolated using Ficoll-Histopaque density gradient centrifugation and then cryopreserved in the vapor phase of liquid nitrogen. Analytical flow cytometry was used to check the purity and quantity of every magnetically sorted T cell population. Each sorted fraction had its genomic DNA isolated and then quantified by UV absorbance on a Nanodrop 2000c.

Sequencing input: naive CD4+ T cells sorted from blood. Sample cell subset or site, as interpreted from the label and publication: CD45RA+ positively selected. The sequence links TRBV5-4 to TRBJ1-6; TRBD1 is a weak D gene call, 6 bases matching. This clonotype originated in a man between 18 and 35 years old in good health. The nucleotides read TGTGCCAGCAGCTATTCCGGGACAAATTCACCCCTCCACTTT. Translated, it gives CASSYSGTNSPLHF.